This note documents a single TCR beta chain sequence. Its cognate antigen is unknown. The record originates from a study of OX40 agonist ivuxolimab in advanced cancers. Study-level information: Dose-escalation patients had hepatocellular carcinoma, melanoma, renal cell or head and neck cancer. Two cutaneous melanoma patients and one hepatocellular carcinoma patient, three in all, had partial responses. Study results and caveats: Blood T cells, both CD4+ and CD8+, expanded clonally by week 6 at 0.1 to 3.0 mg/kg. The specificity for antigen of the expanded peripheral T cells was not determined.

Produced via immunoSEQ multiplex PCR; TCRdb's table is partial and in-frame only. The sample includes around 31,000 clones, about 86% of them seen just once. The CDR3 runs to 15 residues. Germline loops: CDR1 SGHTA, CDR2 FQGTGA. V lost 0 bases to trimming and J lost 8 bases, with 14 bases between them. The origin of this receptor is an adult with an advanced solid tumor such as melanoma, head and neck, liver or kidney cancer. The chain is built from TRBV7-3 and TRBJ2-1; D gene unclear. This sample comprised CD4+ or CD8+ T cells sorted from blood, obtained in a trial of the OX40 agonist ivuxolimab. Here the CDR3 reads CASSLTLDPGHEQFF. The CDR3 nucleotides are TGTGCCAGCAGCTTAACGTTGGATCCCGGCCATGAGCAGTTCTTC.